This is a list of T cell receptor beta chains from one sample in a study of T cell responses to AZD1222 COVID-19 vaccine. Assay: immunoSEQ multiplex PCR; the TCRdb copy retains only in-frame clones and omits some. The sample consists of under 170,000 clones, roughly 94% of them appearing once. The starting material was peripheral blood, obtained on day 0 of AZD1222 vaccination. The receptors were sampled from an adult in good health. The CDR3 runs from the conserved cysteine through the conserved F or W.

v_call: TRBV18
cdr3_aa: CASSPKDAGIADTQYF

v_call: TRBV27
cdr3_aa: CASSEGGAGLDTQYF

v_call: TRBV7-2
cdr3_aa: CASSVRRWDEQFF

v_call: TRBV19
cdr3_aa: CASRQGMNTEAFF

v_call: TRBV11-2
cdr3_aa: CASSYNTGGWQETQYF

v_call: TRBV25-1
cdr3_aa: CASSEYRASPYNEQFF

v_call: TRBV2
cdr3_aa: CASSVGTDLYGYTF

v_call: TRBV29-1
cdr3_aa: CSVRREILETQYF

v_call: TRBV5-4
cdr3_aa: CASSQGPSAGDEQFF

v_call: TRBV5-4
cdr3_aa: CASSTQGVSTDTQYF

v_call: TRBV3-1/TRBV3-2
cdr3_aa: CASSPLAGAITDTQYF

v_call: TRBV2
cdr3_aa: CASSEQGANTEAFF

v_call: TRBV7-9
cdr3_aa: CASNLRQGAGSPLHF

v_call: TRBV2
cdr3_aa: CAMGTGVGDTQYF

v_call: TRBV5-5
cdr3_aa: CASSFVSGSYGYTF

v_call: TRBV11-2
cdr3_aa: CASSSRGGYNEQFF

v_call: TRBV6-1
cdr3_aa: CASSETGTGYTF

v_call: TRBV4-1
cdr3_aa: CASSQEGIIGGYTF

v_call: TRBV10-3
cdr3_aa: CAISRGGGSYNEQFF

v_call: TRBV20-1
cdr3_aa: CSARATGLGNTEAFF

v_call: TRBV10-2
cdr3_aa: CASSEGLAGGPPTDTQYF

v_call: TRBV5-4
cdr3_aa: CASSLTGGTHNSPLHF

v_call: TRBV11-2
cdr3_aa: CASSFRDRGLEQFF

v_call: TRBV6-1
cdr3_aa: CASSDRSVGGNTEAFF

v_call: TRBV6-5
cdr3_aa: CASRGQVSVTEAFF

v_call: TRBV6-5
cdr3_aa: CASSSRLLGTDTQYF

v_call: TRBV6-2/TRBV6-3
cdr3_aa: CASSYPLYRGNNQPQHF

v_call: TRBV7-6
cdr3_aa: CASSLLGYNEQFF

v_call: TRBV3-1/TRBV3-2
cdr3_aa: CASSQDPGTSGRTDTQYF

v_call: TRBV6-5
cdr3_aa: CASSHSGGGGETQYF

v_call: TRBV18
cdr3_aa: CASSPWGSSYNSPLHF

v_call: TRBV7-9
cdr3_aa: CASSFLTGDYTEAFF

v_call: TRBV28
cdr3_aa: CASSNVKPQHF

v_call: TRBV19
cdr3_aa: CASRDRQRYYGYTF

v_call: TRBV6-2/TRBV6-3
cdr3_aa: CASSVTSGSTDTQYF

v_call: TRBV5-4
cdr3_aa: CASSLEGAALYGYTF

v_call: TRBV6-5
cdr3_aa: CASSYTGGGNQPQHF

v_call: TRBV24-1
cdr3_aa: CATSDFSRNYGYTF

v_call: TRBV9
cdr3_aa: CASSVPASGILDTQYF

v_call: TRBV7-8
cdr3_aa: CASSFRDSYYGYTF

v_call: TRBV5-8
cdr3_aa: CASSKTGVQETQYF

v_call: TRBV9
cdr3_aa: CASSVFSTDTQYF

v_call: TRBV10-2
cdr3_aa: CASKNPGQGAPNEQFF

v_call: TRBV7-8
cdr3_aa: CASSLSWGGNQPQHF

v_call: TRBV2
cdr3_aa: CASRSDRVGNSPLHF

v_call: TRBV18
cdr3_aa: CASSPQGGDTEAFF